Each of the 20 T cell receptor beta chains below was sequenced from the same sample in a study of cytomegalovirus exposure and HLA in healthy donors. Amplification used 60 Vbeta primers and 13 Jbeta primers. Here immunoSEQ multiplex PCR was the method, and the copy in TCRdb shows in-frame clones only, minus some. The data show roughly 170,000 clones, with approximately 84% seen just once and around 0.93% held by the top ten. The sequencing sample was made of PBMCs. Every receptor here comes from a man aged 25-45 years in good health and CMV-seronegative.

The chain joins TRBV19 to TRBJ1-2; D might be TRBD1 (6 bases). The CDR3 has 12 residues. Looked up from germline, CDR1 is LNHDA and CDR2 is SQIVND (reference sequence). V was trimmed by 9 bases and J by 5 bases, leaving 13 bases between them. CDR3 amino acids: CASVGQHYGYTF. The CDR3 nucleotides are TGTGCCAGCGTCGGACAGCATTATGGCTACACCTTC.

The V call is TRBV19, the J call TRBJ1-2; no firm D call. The germline V gene has CDR1 LNHDA and CDR2 SQIVND (reference sequence). This CDR3 contains 13 residues. The ends were cut back, 5 bases at V and 4 bases at J, with 11 bases in the middle. In nucleotides, the CDR3 is TGTGCCAGTAGTGAGACGGAGATCTATGGCTACACCTTC. Translated, it gives CASSETEIYGYTF.

This clone has just a few counts. The chain carries TRBV19 and TRBJ2-1, with 8 nucleotides matching TRBD2. Losses at the gene ends were 4 bases for V and 0 bases for J; bases not matched to a gene: 8. In germline, CDR1 is LNHDA, CDR2 SQIVND (reference sequence). CDR3 length: 17 residues. CDR3 region: CASSTKLADGSYNEQFF. CDR3 nucleotide sequence: TGTGCCAGTAGTACAAAACTAGCGGACGGCTCCTACAATGAGCAGTTCTTC.

This chain connects TRBV10-3 to TRBJ2-2; TRBD2 might be the D (5 bases). V gave up 11 bases and J gave up 7 bases, with 23 bases separating them. Germline lookup yields CDR1 ENHRY and CDR2 SYGVKD. CDR3 length: 15 residues. The CDR3 reads CAASRAGGLLGELFF. DNA of the CDR3: TGTGCCGCCTCACGGGCTGGCGGGTTACTCGGGGAGCTGTTTTTT.

This clone was recorded a few times. The V gene is TRBV28, the J gene TRBJ2-1; D might be TRBD2 (5 bases). CDR1 is MDHEN and CDR2 is SYDVKM in the germline V gene. This CDR3 region has 14 residues. V was shortened by 1 base and J by 10 bases, with 14 bases between the two germline ends. The CDR3 reads CASSLYVQRGEQFF. The CDR3, as DNA: TGTGCCAGCAGTTTATATGTACAGCGAGGGGAGCAGTTCTTC.

The chain combines TRBV5-1 with TRBJ2-3; weak D call: TRBD1 (5 bases). Trimming removed 4 bases at V and 5 bases at J, with 11 bases between. CDR3 length: 13 residues. CDR1 is SGHRS, CDR2 YFSETQ, per germline. CDR3 sequence: CASSPSGIDTQYF. The DNA of the CDR3 is TGCGCCAGCAGCCCCTCAGGGATAGATACGCAGTATTTT.

The rearrangement joins TRBV7-6 to TRBJ2-7, with 7 bases matching TRBD1. Germline-derived CDR1 and CDR2 are SGHVS and FNYEAQ. The CDR3 runs to 14 residues. V lost 3 bases and J lost 3; bases outside the gene matches: 5. CDR3: CASSFGTEGYEQYF. In DNA form, the CDR3 reads TGTGCCAGCAGCTTTGGGACAGAAGGCTACGAGCAGTACTTC.

This clone was seen a few times. The V call is TRBV4-3, the J call TRBJ1-4; D ambiguous. The CDR3 has 14 residues. The germline CDR1 and CDR2 sequences are LGHNA and YSLEER. V lost 1 base and J 8 bases, leaving 11 bases between the germline ends. The CDR3 loop is CASSQVQAGEKLFF. DNA of the CDR3: TGCGCCAGCAGCCAAGTACAAGCAGGCGAAAAACTGTTTTTT.

The gene calls are TRBV28 and TRBJ2-7, with D hard to call. CDR1 MDHEN and CDR2 SYDVKM come from the germline V gene. Trimming stripped 3 bases from V and 5 bases from J, with 5 bases between. The length of the CDR3 is 11 residues. The CDR3 here is CASSLFDEQYF. CDR3 sequence (DNA): TGTGCCAGCAGTTTGTTCGACGAGCAGTACTTC.

The rearrangement uses TRBV30 and TRBJ2-3; 10 nucleotides agree with TRBD1. Unmatched junction bases numbered 8, after V lost 3 bases and J lost 2 bases. CDR1 is GTSNPN and CDR2 is SVGIG in the germline V gene (reference sequence). The CDR3 spans 16 residues. The CDR3 region is CAWSGTGQGTTDTQYF. The CDR3 nucleotides read TGTGCCTGGAGCGGTACGGGACAGGGGACCACAGATACGCAGTATTTT.

The gene calls are TRBV7-9 and TRBJ2-5, with D perhaps matching TRBD1 (6 bases). This CDR3 spans 14 amino acids. CDR1 and CDR2 from the germline V gene are SEHNR and FQNEAQ (reference sequence). V lost 5 bases, J lost 0 bases, and 10 bases lay in between. The CDR3 region is CASSDRRYQETQYF. DNA for the CDR3: TGTGCCAGCAGCGACAGGAGATACCAAGAGACCCAGTACTTC.

For the CDR3, the DNA is TGTGCCAGCACCTCGGGACACTCCTACGAGCAGTACTTC. This encodes CASTSGHSYEQYF. The rearrangement joins TRBV6-5 to TRBJ2-7, with D maybe TRBD1 (6 bases). Germline V CDR1 and CDR2: MNHEY, SVGAGI. This CDR3 region has 13 residues. V was cut by 7 bases and J by 0 bases, with 10 bases left in between.

As DNA, the CDR3 is TGTGCCAGTCGGCTTAGGACTAGCGGAGTTATGGAGCAGTTCTTC. It codes for CASRLRTSGVMEQFF. The V call is TRBV28, the J call TRBJ2-1; the match to TRBD2 covers 10 bases. This CDR3 has 15 residues. The V and J ends lost 9 bases and 10 bases, in that order; junction bases with no gene match: 15. Germline CDR1 and CDR2: MDHEN and SYDVKM.

The chain links TRBV7-3 to TRBJ2-3; possibly TRBD1 for D (5 bases). Per germline, CDR1 SGHTA and CDR2 FQGTGA. This CDR3 is 12 amino acids long. The V end lost 3 bases, the J end lost 6 bases, and 7 bases lay between the germline ends. CDR3 coding DNA: TGTGCCAGCAGCTTCAGGGCTGATACGCAGTATTTT. The encoded protein is CASSFRADTQYF.

The CDR3 is CASRPGGYNEQFF. The DNA of the CDR3 is TGTGCCAGCAGGCCCGGGGGCTACAATGAGCAGTTCTTC. J is TRBJ2-1 and V is TRBV7-9, with D possibly TRBD2 on 6 matching bases. The CDR3 has 13 amino acids. Germline V CDR1 and CDR2: SEHNR, FQNEAQ (reference sequence). Trimming took 6 bases from V and 3 from J, leaving 9 bases between them.

This clone was found once. This rearrangement joins TRBV7-6 to TRBJ1-4; D is undetermined. The CDR3 covers 16 residues. From germline, CDR1 is SGHVS and CDR2 FNYEAQ. V dropped 3 bases and J dropped 0 bases, with 11 bases sitting between them. The CDR3 sequence: CASSFIRGTTNEKLFF. The CDR3 DNA sequence: TGTGCCAGCAGCTTTATCCGAGGAACAACTAATGAAAAACTGTTTTTT.

The chain couples TRBV30 to TRBJ2-7, with TRBD1 matching over 8 bases. Germline loops: CDR1 GTSNPN, CDR2 SVGIG (reference sequence). V was clipped by 2 bases and J by 4 bases; unmatched bases: 4. The CDR3 contains 13 residues. CDR3 amino acids: CAWSFHRGYEQYF. In nucleotides, the CDR3 is TGTGCCTGGAGTTTCCACAGGGGGTACGAGCAGTACTTC. Full variable domain (missing parts from reference TRBV30 and TRBJ2-7): SQTIHQWPATLVQPVGSPLSLECTVEGTSNPNLYWYRQAAGRGLQLLFYSVGIGQISSEVPQNLSASRPQDRQFILSSKKLLLSDSGFYLCAWSFHRGYEQYFGPGTRLTVT.

The chain recombines TRBV9 with TRBJ1-5; TRBD1 might be the D (6 bases). The CDR3 sequence is 17 residues long. Per germline, CDR1 SGDLS and CDR2 YYNGEE. The V and J ends lost 4 bases and 5 bases respectively, with 22 bases between them. This chain's CDR3 is CASSPTGRGGLDQPQHF. CDR3 sequence (DNA): TGTGCCAGCAGCCCCACTGGTAGAGGGGGATTGGATCAGCCCCAGCATTTT. Looking up the rest from reference TRBV9 and TRBJ1-5 gives the full variable domain: DSGVTQTPKHLITATGQRVTLRCSPRSGDLSVYWYQQSLDQGLQFLIQYYNGEERAKGNILERFSAQQFPDLHSELNLSSLELGDSALYFCASSPTGRGGLDQPQHFGDGTRLSIL.

The sample holds a few counts of this clone. The rearrangement uses TRBV5-1 and TRBJ1-2; 8 bases agree with TRBD1. The CDR3 loop spans 18 amino acids. The V segment lost 4 bases and the J segment 0 bases; nucleotides outside the gene matches: 14. The germline CDR1 and CDR2 sequences are SGHRS and YFSETQ. CDR3 residues: CASSATPDRETTNYGYTF. CDR3 DNA: TGCGCCAGCAGCGCGACCCCGGACAGGGAGACAACTAACTATGGCTACACCTTC.

The chain recombines TRBV10-3 with TRBJ2-7, with TRBD1 matching 8 bases. Trimming cost V 4 bases and J 3 bases; bases outside gene matches: 8. The CDR3 spans 15 residues. Germline values: CDR1 ENHRY, CDR2 SYGVKD. CDR3 in amino acids: CAISVGTGSYYEQYF. The CDR3 bases are TGTGCCATCAGTGTCGGGACAGGATCCTACTACGAGCAGTACTTC.